Listed below are T cell receptor beta chains from one sample, sequenced in a study of shared clonotypes between healthy human individuals. Sequenced by immunoSEQ multiplex PCR; TCRdb stores in-frame clones only, minus some. The table has 2 million to 2.5 million clones, 92% seen once. The sample consisted of naive CD4+ T cells from PBMCs. The source of these receptors is a man younger than 35 in good health. Some clones in this sample may be carry-over from other donors' samples. Each CDR3 is given with its conserved first and last residue. Size is omitted from some rows. Given values are once, few, many or a class for expanded clones.

J | size | V | CDR3
TRBJ1-1 | - | TRBV6-6 | CASSWTGGTRSEAFF
TRBJ2-3 | - | TRBV6-6 | CASSFSRDTQYF
TRBJ1-4 | few | TRBV7-9 | CASSLAGLDEKLFF
TRBJ2-2 | - | TRBV21-1 | CASSSGGLAGSGELFF
TRBJ2-5 | - | TRBV9 | CASSAKTGTRETQYF
TRBJ2-5 | - | TRBV7-2 | CASSPGAGGAETQYF
TRBJ2-1 | - | TRBV7-3 | CASSLTGASRSYNEQFF
TRBJ2-7 | - | TRBV5-1 | CASRSSGSEYEQYF
TRBJ1-4 | - | TRBV19 | CASSPSPWPRNEKLFF
TRBJ2-7 | - | TRBV5-6 | CASSLRGVPPYEGQYF
TRBJ2-1 | - | TRBV2 | CASSSLLADSYNEQFF
TRBJ2-2 | - | TRBV5-1 | CASSLGGNTGELFF
TRBJ2-3 | - | TRBV4-3 | CASSPRQALATDTQYF
TRBJ2-7 | - | TRBV19 | CASSLRPFGSSYEQYF
TRBJ2-5 | - | TRBV9 | CASTEGGRALETQYF
TRBJ2-3 | - | TRBV5-4 | CASSRPGQGGTDTQYF
TRBJ2-5 | once | TRBV7-9 | CASSLVSLGPKETQYF
TRBJ1-3 | - | TRBV9 | CASSNPTFSGNTIYF
TRBJ2-7 | - | TRBV13 | CASSSGTESEQYF
TRBJ1-5 | - | TRBV7-9 | CASSSTADQPQHF
TRBJ2-2 | - | TRBV5-1 | CASSLEVAGELFF
TRBJ2-2 | - | TRBV27 | CASSFGGFPSGELFF
TRBJ1-2 | - | TRBV28 | CASSFTVGGYTF
TRBJ1-5 | - | TRBV6-1 | CASSVEQGNQPQHF
TRBJ1-5 | - | TRBV10-3 | CAISESQSQPQHF
TRBJ2-5 | - | TRBV5-1 | CASSPAGGGQGNQETQYF
TRBJ1-1 | - | TRBV15 | CATSSGRDTWVTEAFF
TRBJ2-5 | - | TRBV30 | CAWSVSRYQETQYF
TRBJ1-5 | - | TRBV2 | CASSVVGSGQPQHF
TRBJ2-7 | - | TRBV10-3 | CAISESARGLAGTYEQYF
TRBJ1-2 | - | TRBV5-1 | CASSLGGPLHYGYTF
TRBJ1-1 | few | TRBV19 | CASSIVRNTEAFF
TRBJ2-5 | - | TRBV5-1 | CASSLRGRETQYF
TRBJ2-7 | once | TRBV7-9 | CASSPTDGVTEQYF
TRBJ1-1 | once | TRBV7-9 | CASSPGHRLNTEAFF
TRBJ2-5 | - | TRBV6-1 | CASSTGWGQETQYF
TRBJ1-1 | few | TRBV28 | CASSLRLTGDTEAFF
TRBJ2-1 | - | TRBV7-3 | CASSPEAGGPYEQFF
TRBJ2-1 | - | TRBV7-3 | CASSHGTSGYNEQFF
TRBJ2-7 | - | TRBV5-8 | CASSGSTSGRGYEQYF